A selection of T cell receptor beta chains follows, all from one sample in a study of blood T cell repertoires in COVID-19. Repertoires were generated with immunoSEQ multiplex PCR, while TCRdb's copy carries only in-frame clones and drops some. The data contain 250,000 to 300,000 clones, roughly four fifths of them singletons. Sequencing input: PBMCs or T cells enriched from blood (not recorded which). The receptors derive from a man aged 25-40 years with acute COVID-19. CDR3s include the opening cysteine and the closing phenylalanine or tryptophan. Only some rows state a clone size, as once, few, many or a class for expanded clones.

size: .
V: TRBV7-9
J: TRBJ2-5
CDR3: CASSLINSQETQYF

size: .
V: TRBV9
J: TRBJ1-6
CDR3: CASSAVGGNSPLHF

size: .
V: TRBV30
J: TRBJ1-1
CDR3: CAWSVFRASEAFF

size: .
V: TRBV14
J: TRBJ1-1
CDR3: CASLGDIGLNTEAFF

size: .
V: TRBV5-1
J: TRBJ2-1
CDR3: CASSSGLRPIIRYNEQFF

size: .
V: TRBV19
J: TRBJ1-1
CDR3: CARRPGQGDDTEAFF

size: .
V: TRBV6-5
J: TRBJ2-3
CDR3: CASSTRLGTQYF

size: .
V: TRBV6-2/TRBV6-3
J: TRBJ1-4
CDR3: CASSGSGTGNEKLFF

size: .
V: TRBV6-5
J: TRBJ2-5
CDR3: CASSYRQGSGETQYF

size: .
V: TRBV6-1
J: TRBJ1-2
CDR3: CASSEGATGYYGYTF

size: .
V: TRBV7-3
J: TRBJ2-1
CDR3: CASSPRLAGVHEQFF

size: .
V: TRBV5-4
J: TRBJ1-1
CDR3: CASRPKTGMNTEAFF

size: .
V: TRBV6-1
J: TRBJ2-3
CDR3: CASSEPGLGIQDTQYF

size: .
V: TRBV4-2
J: TRBJ1-5
CDR3: CASSQSLTGDQPQHF

size: once
V: TRBV19
J: TRBJ1-3
CDR3: CASSIDFGAGNTIYF

size: .
V: TRBV19
J: TRBJ2-2
CDR3: CASSIGRGQGRTGELFF

size: .
V: TRBV7-2
J: TRBJ1-2
CDR3: CASSLAIRGRGYTF

size: .
V: TRBV19
J: TRBJ1-1
CDR3: CASSINQGATEAFF

size: .
V: TRBV4-1
J: TRBJ1-2
CDR3: CASSPGQTYGYTF

size: few
V: TRBV5-1
J: TRBJ2-2
CDR3: CASSSTWTGGGTGELFF

size: .
V: TRBV6-4
J: TRBJ1-3
CDR3: CASSDPGQISGSGNTIYF

size: .
V: TRBV4-1
J: TRBJ1-1
CDR3: CASSHPRGGSYTEAFF

size: few
V: TRBV19
J: TRBJ2-1
CDR3: CASSNLAEDVPEQFF

size: .
V: TRBV5-1
J: TRBJ1-2
CDR3: CASSQGQGPYGYTF

size: once
V: TRBV28
J: TRBJ2-6
CDR3: CASRGQSSGANVLTF

size: .
V: TRBV18
J: TRBJ1-2
CDR3: CASSPGQGSTF

size: .
V: TRBV24-1
J: TRBJ1-2
CDR3: CATSDVFTGIAGYTF

size: .
V: TRBV9
J: TRBJ1-1
CDR3: CASSGRKGREAFF

size: .
V: TRBV27
J: TRBJ1-1
CDR3: CASSPRTGNTEAFF

size: .
V: TRBV19
J: TRBJ1-1
CDR3: CASRDRGTEAFF

size: .
V: TRBV18
J: TRBJ1-1
CDR3: CASSPISGGWMNTEAFF

size: .
V: TRBV27
J: TRBJ1-2
CDR3: CASRPLTSWGPYLGGYTF

size: .
V: TRBV7-9
J: TRBJ2-1
CDR3: CASSLERGGDEQFF